This T cell receptor (beta chain) is drawn from a study of blood T cell repertoires in COVID-19. Overall study context: Spain, Italy and the United States supplied samples that represented acute and convalescent COVID-19. The analysed material was cDNA or gDNA that came from T cells, B-cell-depleted T cells, or PBMCs.

CDR3 size: 18 residues. Germline loops: CDR1 MDHEN, CDR2 SYDVKM. The V end was cut by 2 bases, the J end by 1 base, with 18 bases between. Original analysis: Amplification from reference gene primers served as the basis for estimated nucleated cell counts. TCRdb keeps only in-frame clones here, not all; method: immunoSEQ multiplex PCR. Clone size and the V and J calls come from that table; the DNA yielded D and trimming. The repertoire has around 150,000 clones, almost 80% of them found once; the top ten carry approximately 11%. The source of this sequence is a man in his fifties or sixties who had recovered from COVID-19. The J gene is TRBJ1-3, the V gene TRBV28; tentatively, D is TRBD1 (6 bases). The sequencing input was peripheral blood. CDR3 sequence: CASSLDGGPLYSGNTIYF. CDR3 nucleotides: TGTGCCAGCAGTTTAGACGGGGGGCCTTTGTATTCTGGAAACACCATATATTTT.